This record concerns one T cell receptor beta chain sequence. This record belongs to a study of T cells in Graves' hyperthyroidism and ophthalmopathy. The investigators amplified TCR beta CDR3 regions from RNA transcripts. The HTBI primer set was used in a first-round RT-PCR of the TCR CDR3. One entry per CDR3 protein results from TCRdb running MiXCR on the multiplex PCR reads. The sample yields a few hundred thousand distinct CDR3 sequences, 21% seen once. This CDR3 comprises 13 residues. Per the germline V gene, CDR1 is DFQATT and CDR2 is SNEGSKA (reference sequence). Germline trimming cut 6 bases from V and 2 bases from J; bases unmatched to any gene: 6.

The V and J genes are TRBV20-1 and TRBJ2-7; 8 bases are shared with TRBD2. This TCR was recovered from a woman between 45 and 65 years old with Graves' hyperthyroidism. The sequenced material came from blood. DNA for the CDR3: TGCAGTGCCAATAGCGGGGTTACCTACGAGCAGTACTTC. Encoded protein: CSANSGVTYEQYF.